This T cell receptor beta chain came from a study of cytomegalovirus exposure and HLA in healthy donors. Amplification used 60 Vbeta primers and 13 Jbeta primers. Using immunoSEQ multiplex PCR, the repertoire was profiled, and TCRdb retains in-frame clones only, with some absent. The sample lists 150,000 to 200,000 clones; 75% to 90% were seen once. CDR1 and CDR2 from the germline V gene are SGDLS and YYNGEE. The CDR3 is made up of 16 amino acids. V gene TRBV9 combines with J gene TRBJ2-5; TRBD1 matches at 11 bases. The DNA matches TRBJ2-7 better at its end, which makes the J call doubtful. Material: PBMCs. The sequence was obtained from a woman aged 45-60 years in good health and CMV-seropositive. CDR3 coding DNA: TGTGCCAGCAGCCTCGGACAGGGGGCATCTGAGTCCGAGCAGTACTTC. It is translated as CASSLGQGASESEQYF.